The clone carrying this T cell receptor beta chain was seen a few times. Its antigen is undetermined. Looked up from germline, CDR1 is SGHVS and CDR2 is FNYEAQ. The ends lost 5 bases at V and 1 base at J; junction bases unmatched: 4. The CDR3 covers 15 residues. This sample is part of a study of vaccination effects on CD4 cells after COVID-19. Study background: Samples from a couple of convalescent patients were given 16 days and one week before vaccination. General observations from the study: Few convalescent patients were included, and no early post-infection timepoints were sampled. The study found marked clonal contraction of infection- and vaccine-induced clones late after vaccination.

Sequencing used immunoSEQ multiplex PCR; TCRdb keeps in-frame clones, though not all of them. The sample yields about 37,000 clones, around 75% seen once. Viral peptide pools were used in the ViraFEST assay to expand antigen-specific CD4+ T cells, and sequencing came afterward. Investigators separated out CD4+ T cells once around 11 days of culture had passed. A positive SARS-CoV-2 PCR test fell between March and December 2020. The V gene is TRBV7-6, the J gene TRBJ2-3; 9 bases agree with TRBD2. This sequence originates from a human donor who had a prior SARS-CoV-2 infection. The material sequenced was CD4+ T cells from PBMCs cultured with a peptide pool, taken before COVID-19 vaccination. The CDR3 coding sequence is TGTGCCAGCAGCCCCTTAGCGGGGGGCACAGATACGCAGTATTTT. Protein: CASSPLAGGTDTQYF.